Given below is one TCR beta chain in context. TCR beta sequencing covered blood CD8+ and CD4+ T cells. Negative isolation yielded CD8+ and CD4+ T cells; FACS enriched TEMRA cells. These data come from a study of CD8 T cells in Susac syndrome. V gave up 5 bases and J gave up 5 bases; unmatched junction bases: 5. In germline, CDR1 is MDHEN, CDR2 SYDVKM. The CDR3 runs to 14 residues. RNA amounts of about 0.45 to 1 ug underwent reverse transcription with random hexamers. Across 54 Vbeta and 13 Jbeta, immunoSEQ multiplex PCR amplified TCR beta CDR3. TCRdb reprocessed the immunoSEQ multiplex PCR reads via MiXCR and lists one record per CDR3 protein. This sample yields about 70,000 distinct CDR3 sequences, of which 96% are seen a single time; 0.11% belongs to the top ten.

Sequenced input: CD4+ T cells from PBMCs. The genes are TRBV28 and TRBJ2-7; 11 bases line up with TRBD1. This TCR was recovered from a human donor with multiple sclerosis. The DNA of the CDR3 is TGTGCCAGCAGTCCCGGGACAGGGGGACACGAGCAGTACTTC. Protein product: CASSPGTGGHEQYF.